The 6 T cell receptor beta chains below come from one sample, sequenced in a study of CD8 T cells in Susac syndrome. Random hexamers were used to reverse transcribe roughly 0.45 to 1 ug of RNA. In TCRdb, the immunoSEQ multiplex PCR reads were re-called with MiXCR into one record per CDR3 protein. The sample contains 150,000 to 200,000 distinct CDR3 sequences, over 85% of which appear only once. Sequencing was carried out using CD4+ T cells from PBMCs. The receptors were gathered from a human donor with multiple sclerosis.

The chain is built from TRBV12-3 or TRBV12-4 and TRBJ2-2; no clear D gene. The ends were cut back, 8 bases at V and 4 bases at J, with 11 bases in the middle. CDR3 size: 13 residues. CDR3 protein: CASGSMGTGELFF. In nucleotides, the CDR3 is TGTGCCAGCGGATCGATGGGCACCGGGGAGCTGTTTTTT.

The chain carries TRBV5-1 and TRBJ1-6, with 8 nucleotides matching TRBD1. The CDR3 is 19 residues long. Germline values: CDR1 SGHRS, CDR2 YFSETQ. The ends lost 2 bases at V and 0 bases at J; junction bases unmatched: 10. The CDR3 sequence: CASSLYGQGGSSYNSPLHF. The CDR3 DNA is TGCGCCAGCAGCTTATATGGACAGGGTGGGAGCTCCTATAATTCACCCCTCCACTTT. Looking up the rest from reference TRBV5-1 and TRBJ1-6 gives the full variable domain: KAGVTQTPRYLIKTRGQQVTLSCSPISGHRSVSWYQQTPGQGLQFLFEYFSETQRNKGNFPGRFSGRQFSNSRSEMNVSTLELGDSALYLCASSLYGQGGSSYNSPLHFGNGTRLTVT.

The chain couples TRBV7-8 to TRBJ2-3, with TRBD2 matching 11 bases. Germline V gene data show CDR1 as SGHVS and CDR2 as FQNEAQ. This CDR3 comprises 14 residues. J gave up 2 bases and V 6 bases, and 1 base lay outside the gene matches. CDR3 bases: TGTGCCAGCAGGACTAGCGGGAACACAGATACGCAGTATTTT. Encoded protein: CASRTSGNTDTQYF.

This chain uses TRBV9 with TRBJ1-1; TRBD1 is a possible D gene (6 bases). The CDR3 covers 13 residues. CDR1 and CDR2 from the germline V gene are SGDLS and YYNGEE. V was cut by 4 bases and J by 4 bases, with 11 bases left in between. CDR3 residues: CASSSQGTTEAFF. CDR3 DNA: TGTGCCAGCAGCAGTCAGGGGACCACTGAAGCTTTCTTT.

This rearrangement joins TRBV20-1 to TRBJ1-2; 8 positions agree with TRBD1. Trimming removed 6 bases from V and 5 bases from J; junction bases left unmatched: 8. The length of the CDR3 is 13 residues. Per germline, CDR1 DFQATT and CDR2 SNEGSKA (reference sequence). The DNA for the CDR3 is TGCAGTGCGCGGGGCGGGACAGGATATGGCTACACCTTC. It yields the protein CSARGGTGYGYTF.

The chain joins TRBV18 to TRBJ2-7; D is possibly TRBD1 (7 bases). Trimming left V 8 bases short and J 2 bases short, with 13 bases between. This CDR3 spans 13 amino acids. Germline assignment: CDR1 KGHSH and CDR2 LQKENI. The CDR3 DNA reads TGTGCCAGCGCCGGCGGGACAGCCTACGAGCAGTACTTC. This sequence encodes CASAGGTAYEQYF.